This TCR beta chain came from a study of kidney transplant recipient with SARS-CoV-2 infection. This clonotype appeared many times. The CDR3 is 14 amino acids. The germline CDR1 and CDR2 sequences are MNHEY and SVGAGI. Trimming removed 6 bases from V and 3 bases from J; junction bases left unmatched: 5. TCRdb redid the calling of the reads with MiXCR, one entry per CDR3 protein. Here the sample spans 250,000 or so distinct CDR3 sequences, 25% to 30% being singletons. The sequencing used a blood sample, collected at baseline and on roughly day 110 from a kidney transplant recipient. V usage is TRBV6-5 and J usage is TRBJ1-2; TRBD1 matches at 9 bases. This TCR derives from a young adult male patient who had COVID-19 and was a kidney transplant recipient. Among the T cells, some may be from the graft donor. CDR3 in DNA: TGTGCCAGCAGATCACAGGGGGCACACTATGGCTACACCTTC. Amino acid sequence: CASRSQGAHYGYTF.